This T cell receptor beta chain was profiled in a study of monozygotic twins with cystic fibrosis. CDR3 length: 15 residues. The germline V gene encodes CDR1 GTSNPN and CDR2 SVGIG (reference sequence). This table comes from immunoSEQ multiplex PCR, and its TCRdb copy is limited to in-frame clones, with some not included. The sample contains about 24,000 clones, roughly 89% of which appear only once. Study-wide results and caveats: Monozygotic CF twins shared more identical nucleotide clonotypes than unrelated patients. No link emerged between shared CDR3 counts and age, concordance or severity. J usage was most co-twin-similar in 8 of 16 pairs, V in 13. Median Simpson clonality of 0.0095 suggested naive T cells predominated.

For this clone: Its antigen is currently unknown.

The clonotype was recovered from a woman aged 25 to 45 with cystic fibrosis. The sample consisted of blood. V and J are TRBV30 and TRBJ2-7; either TRBD1 or TRBD2 may supply D (5 bases each). CDR3 nucleotides: TGTGCGCTGTTAGCTCGAAGAGGGGTCACAAACGAGCAGTACTTC. Translation: CALLARRGVTNEQYF.